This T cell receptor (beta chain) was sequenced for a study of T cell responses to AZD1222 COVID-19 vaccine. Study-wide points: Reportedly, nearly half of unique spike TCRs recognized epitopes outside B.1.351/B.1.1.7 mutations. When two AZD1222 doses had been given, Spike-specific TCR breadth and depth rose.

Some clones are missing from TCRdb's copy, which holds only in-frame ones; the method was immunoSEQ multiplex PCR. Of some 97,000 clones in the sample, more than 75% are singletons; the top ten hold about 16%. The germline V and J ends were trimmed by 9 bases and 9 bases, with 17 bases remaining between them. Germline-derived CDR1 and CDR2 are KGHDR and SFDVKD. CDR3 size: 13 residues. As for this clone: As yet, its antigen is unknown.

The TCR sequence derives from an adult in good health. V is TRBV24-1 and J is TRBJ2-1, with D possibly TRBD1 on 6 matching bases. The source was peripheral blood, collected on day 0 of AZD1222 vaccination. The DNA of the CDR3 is TGTGCCACCGAGGGTCAGGGGCTGGGTGAGCAGTTCTTC. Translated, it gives CATEGQGLGEQFF.